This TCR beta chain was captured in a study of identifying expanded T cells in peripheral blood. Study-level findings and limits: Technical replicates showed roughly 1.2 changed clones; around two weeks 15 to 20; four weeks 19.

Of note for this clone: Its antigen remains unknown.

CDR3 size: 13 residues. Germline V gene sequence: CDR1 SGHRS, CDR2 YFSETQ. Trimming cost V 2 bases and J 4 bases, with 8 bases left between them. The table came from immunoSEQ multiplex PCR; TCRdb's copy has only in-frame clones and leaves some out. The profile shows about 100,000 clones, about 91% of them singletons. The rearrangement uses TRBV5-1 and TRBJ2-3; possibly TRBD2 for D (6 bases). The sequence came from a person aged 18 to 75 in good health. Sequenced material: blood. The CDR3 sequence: CASSLGGPDTQYF. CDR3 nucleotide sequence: TGCGCCAGCAGCTTAGGAGGGCCAGATACGCAGTATTTT.